The next 29 T cell receptor beta chains were all read from a single sample in a study of blood T cell repertoires in COVID-19. Data came from immunoSEQ multiplex PCR; TCRdb stores just in-frame clones and leaves some out. The sample lists a few hundred thousand clones; more than 70% were seen once. The sequenced sample consisted of peripheral blood. These receptors originate from a man between 18 and 35 years old who had recovered from COVID-19.

V and J are TRBV19 and TRBJ1-6; D might be TRBD1 (5 bases). V gave up 3 bases and J gave up 7 bases, with 16 bases separating them. CDR1 and CDR2 (germline): LNHDA, SQIVND (reference sequence). The CDR3 runs 16 residues. The CDR3 spells CASSIFPTGGNSPLHF. The CDR3 bases are TGTGCCAGTAGTATCTTCCCAACGGGGGGGAATTCACCCCTCCACTTT.

The rearrangement uses TRBV5-6 and TRBJ2-4, with TRBD2 identical over 10 bases. Germline values: CDR1 SGHDT, CDR2 YYEEEE. The CDR3 covers 18 residues. V gave up 4 bases and J gave up 1 base; unmatched junction bases: 11. The CDR3 DNA sequence: TGTGCCAGCAGCCCGAAGGGCCTAGCGGGAGAGGCCAAAAACATTCAGTACTTC. Its protein is CASSPKGLAGEAKNIQYF.

This chain connects TRBV6-7 to TRBJ2-7, with 13 bases fitting TRBD2. TRBV6-7 is an open reading frame, and its role is uncertain. The CDR3 is 12 amino acids. The CDR3 protein is CASKRRPGTSGV. CDR3 nucleotides: TGTGCCAGCAAAAGGCGTCCCGGGACTAGCGGGGTT.

The V and J genes are TRBV10-3 and TRBJ1-2; 7 nucleotides match TRBD1. The V gene end was trimmed by 2 bases and the J gene end by 4 bases; junction bases not matched to a gene: 4. CDR3 length equals 14 residues. The germline V gene encodes CDR1 ENHRY and CDR2 SYGVKD. The CDR3: CAISETGAVYGYTF. CDR3 in DNA: TGTGCCATCAGTGAGACAGGGGCGGTCTATGGCTACACCTTC.

The chain's CDR3 is CAISEATSGITTDTQYF. CDR3 nucleotide sequence: TGTGCCATCAGTGAGGCGACTAGCGGGATAACCACAGATACGCAGTATTTT. This rearrangement joins TRBV10-3 to TRBJ2-3; 11 bases match TRBD2. CDR1 is ENHRY, CDR2 SYGVKD, per germline. The CDR3 runs to 17 residues. V lost 2 bases, J lost 2 bases, and 6 bases stayed unmatched.

The rearrangement links TRBV13 to TRBJ2-1, with TRBD2 matching over 12 bases. The V segment lost 3 bases and the J segment 4 bases; nucleotides outside the gene matches: 7. The length of the CDR3 is 17 residues. The germline CDR1 and CDR2 sequences are PRHDT and FYEKMQ (reference sequence). CDR3 nucleotides: TGTGCCAGCAGCTTGGGACTAGCGGGCCCACTTTACAATGAGCAGTTCTTC. It translates to CASSLGLAGPLYNEQFF. Supplemented by reference TRBV13 and TRBJ2-1, the full variable domain reads AAGVIQSPRHLIKEKRETATLKCYPIPRHDTVYWYQQGPGQDPQFLISFYEKMQSDKGSIPDRFSAQQFSDYHSELNMSSLELGDSALYFCASSLGLAGPLYNEQFFGPGTRLTVL.

The rearrangement uses TRBV24-1 and TRBJ1-1; 8 bases align to TRBD1. This CDR3 has 13 amino acids. CDR1 and CDR2 from the germline V gene are KGHDR and SFDVKD. V gave up 9 bases and J gave up 0 bases; unmatched junction bases: 2. In DNA, the CDR3 is TGTGCCACCCGGGACAGGATGAACACTGAAGCTTTCTTT. Translating it yields CATRDRMNTEAFF.

The chain joins TRBV5-1 to TRBJ2-3, with no clear D. V gave up 1 base and J gave up 5 bases, with 8 bases separating them. CDR1 SGHRS and CDR2 YFSETQ come from the germline V gene. This CDR3 region has 13 residues. The CDR3 DNA follows: TGCGCCAGCAGCTTGACTCTCGGAGATACGCAGTATTTT. Translated: CASSLTLGDTQYF.

The rearrangement links TRBV6-5 to TRBJ2-7; D uncertain. Trimming shortened V by 5 bases and J by 0 bases, and 11 bases separated the two germline ends. Germline V gene data show CDR1 as MNHEY and CDR2 as SVGAGI. The CDR3 loop spans 14 amino acids. CDR3 protein: CASSPDFSSYEQYF. Here the CDR3 DNA reads TGTGCCAGCAGTCCCGACTTTTCCTCCTACGAGCAGTACTTC.

The chain recombines TRBV27 with TRBJ2-7; TRBD2 might be the D (5 bases). From germline, CDR1 is MNHEY and CDR2 SMNVEV (reference sequence). Trimming cost V 5 bases and J 6 bases, with 17 bases left between them. The CDR3 is 14 residues long. CDR3 amino acids: CASSPLVVGSEQYF. DNA of the CDR3: TGTGCCAGCAGTCCGTTGGTGGTGGGGAGCGAGCAGTACTTC.

This clone was found a few times. J is TRBJ1-1 and V is TRBV7-9; possibly TRBD1 for D (5 bases). Germline loops: CDR1 SEHNR, CDR2 FQNEAQ (reference sequence). CDR3 length: 13 amino acids. V lost 1 base and J 5 bases, leaving 8 bases between the germline ends. CDR3 region: CASSLEGWTEAFF. CDR3 bases: TGTGCCAGCAGCTTAGAGGGGTGGACTGAAGCTTTCTTT.

This CDR3 is CASSPRDNHQPQHF. The CDR3 DNA reads as TGTGCCAGCAGCCCAAGGGACAACCATCAGCCCCAGCATTTT. The genes are TRBV6-2 or TRBV6-3 and TRBJ1-5, with D possibly matching TRBD1 (6 bases). Trimming took off 6 bases at V and 5 bases at J, with 14 bases between the two ends. This CDR3 region has 14 residues. The V gene's germline CDR1 is MNHEY and CDR2 SVGEGT.

The chain couples TRBV7-9 to TRBJ1-4; maybe TRBD1 (5 bases). From germline, CDR1 is SEHNR and CDR2 FQNEAQ (reference sequence). V lost 4 bases and J lost 4, with 16 bases in between. The CDR3 sequence is 16 residues long. The CDR3 coding sequence is TGTGCCAGCAGCTCCGACAGAGCTTCTATTAATGAAAAACTGTTTTTT. This translates into CASSSDRASINEKLFF.

The chain links TRBV5-4 to TRBJ2-1, with 9 nucleotides matching TRBD2. V gave up 0 bases and J gave up 8 bases; unmatched junction bases: 6. The V gene's germline CDR1 is SGHNT and CDR2 YYREEE (reference sequence). This CDR3 is built from 15 residues. The CDR3 coding sequence is TGTGCCAGCAGCTTGGACCAGCGGGAGGTGGATGAGCAGTTCTTC. Translated: CASSLDQREVDEQFF.

This clone was found a few times. V usage is TRBV7-8 and J usage is TRBJ1-2; D not resolved. The length of the CDR3 is 17 residues. Germline loops: CDR1 SGHVS, CDR2 FQNEAQ. V was shortened by 2 bases and J by 7 bases, with 23 bases between the two germline ends. The CDR3 sequence is CASSLRHWPMSPCGYTF. CDR3 bases: TGTGCCAGCAGCTTACGTCATTGGCCCATGTCACCCTGTGGCTACACCTTC.

This chain connects TRBV4-1 to TRBJ1-3; possibly TRBD1 for D (6 bases). The CDR3 spans 16 residues. V was pared by 1 base and J by 1 base, with 11 bases between. Germline CDR1 is MGHRA and CDR2 is YSYEKL. The CDR3 DNA reads as TGCGCCAGCAGCCAAGGGAAAGGGGGATCTGGAAACACCATATATTTT. Its translation: CASSQGKGGSGNTIYF.

The chain employs TRBV5-6 and TRBJ1-4; 7 bases match TRBD1. The V gene end was trimmed by 3 bases and the J gene end by 2 bases; junction bases not matched to a gene: 10. The CDR3 consists of 17 residues. Germline V gene lookup returns CDR1 SGHDT and CDR2 YYEEEE. Here the CDR3 DNA reads TGTGCCAGCAGCTCCTCTGTACAGGGGCTGACTAATGAAAAACTGTTTTTT. This encodes CASSSSVQGLTNEKLFF.

This clone has just a few counts. The V gene is TRBV6-4, the J gene TRBJ2-3; D is possibly TRBD2 (5 bases). There are 13 residues in the CDR3. CDR1 is MRHNA, CDR2 SNTAGT, per germline. Trimming removed 4 bases at V and 4 bases at J, with 9 bases between. In DNA form, the CDR3 reads TGTGCCAGCAGTGTGGGAGAGGCAGATACGCAGTATTTT. Protein sequence: CASSVGEADTQYF.

This clone was recorded once. The rearrangement joins TRBV6-5 to TRBJ1-1, with 7 bases aligning to TRBD1. Germline lookup yields CDR1 MNHEY and CDR2 SVGAGI. The ends lost 4 bases at V and 1 base at J; junction bases unmatched: 9. The length of the CDR3 is 16 residues. CDR3 in DNA: TGTGCCAGCAGTTCCGAATCGACAGGGTCGAACACTGAAGCTTTCTTT. Amino acids: CASSSESTGSNTEAFF.

The J gene is TRBJ2-7, the V gene TRBV19, with 10 bases aligning to TRBD1. CDR1 is LNHDA, CDR2 SQIVND, per germline (reference sequence). This CDR3 region has 17 residues. Trimming took 3 bases from V and 6 from J; bases not matched to a gene: 14. This CDR3 is CASSIRLLGTGAVEQYF. Here the CDR3 DNA reads TGTGCCAGTAGTATCCGTTTACTCGGGACAGGGGCCGTCGAGCAGTACTTC.

This clone is a singleton in its sample. V and J are TRBV9 and TRBJ2-1; a weak D match, TRBD2 (6 bases). The CDR3 length is 16 residues. Trimming left V 3 bases short and J 7 bases short, with 20 bases between. Germline-derived CDR1 and CDR2 are SGDLS and YYNGEE. CDR3 in DNA: TGTGCCAGCAGCGGAGGAATAGCGGCCTTTCCAAATGAGCAGTTCTTC. Translating gives CASSGGIAAFPNEQFF.

This clone was recorded only once. This chain joins TRBV2 and TRBJ1-2; D is ambiguous. Germline V gene lookup returns CDR1 SNHLY and CDR2 FYNNEI. V was shortened by 5 bases and J by 0 bases, with 16 bases between the two germline ends. The CDR3 has 16 amino acids. CDR3 nucleotide sequence: TGTGCCAGCAGTTTCTCAAACGAGGCCCCTAACTATGGCTACACCTTC. Translated, it gives CASSFSNEAPNYGYTF.

V usage is TRBV6-5 and J usage is TRBJ1-2, with D possibly TRBD1 on 5 matching bases. Germline CDR1 and CDR2: MNHEY and SVGAGI. This CDR3 has 14 amino acids. Trimming removed 6 bases from V and 7 bases from J, with 18 bases in between. In DNA, the CDR3 is TGTGCCAGCAGGCGGGACGGAATAAGCTCTGGCTACACCTTC. The encoded protein is CASRRDGISSGYTF.

The rearrangement joins TRBV5-8 to TRBJ2-1; TRBD2 matches 10 bases. The CDR3 runs 15 residues. CDR1 is SGHTS, CDR2 YDEGEE, per germline. The V segment lost 2 bases and the J segment 10 bases; nucleotides outside the gene matches: 9. CDR3 loop: CASSFRKLAGEEQFF. CDR3 DNA sequence: TGTGCCAGCAGCTTTAGGAAGCTAGCGGGAGAAGAGCAGTTCTTC.

This chain connects TRBV19 to TRBJ1-1; TRBD1 is a possible D gene (5 bases). This CDR3 has 14 residues. Trimming stripped 4 bases from V and 3 bases from J, with 12 bases between. The V gene's germline CDR1 is LNHDA and CDR2 SQIVND (reference sequence). CDR3 in amino acids: CASSRYGTHTEAFF. The CDR3 DNA follows: TGTGCCAGTAGTAGATACGGGACTCACACTGAAGCTTTCTTT.

The chain has TRBV30 and TRBJ2-3, with 8 bases lining up with TRBD2. CDR3 length: 16 residues. The germline gives CDR1 GTSNPN, CDR2 SVGIG (reference sequence). The ends lost 3 bases at V and 7 bases at J; junction bases unmatched: 15. The CDR3 protein is CAWRTPRREGVNTQYF. Written as DNA, the CDR3 is TGTGCCTGGAGGACCCCCAGACGGGAGGGAGTAAATACGCAGTATTTT.

The genes are TRBV21-1 and TRBJ1-5; the D segment call TRBD1 is taken from the table without a DNA check. TRBV21-1 is a pseudogene locus. The CDR3 covers 14 residues. The CDR3 DNA reads as TGTGCCAGCAGCAAGGGGGCCGGCAATCAGCCCCAGCATTTT. This sequence encodes CASSKGAGNQPQHF.

The gene calls are TRBV7-9 and TRBJ2-1; TRBD2 agrees at 9 bases. Trimming took 5 bases from V and 4 from J; bases not matched to a gene: 12. This CDR3 spans 17 amino acids. Germline V lookup: CDR1 SEHNR, CDR2 FQNEAQ (reference sequence). In DNA, the CDR3 is TGTGCCAGCAGCAACCCCTGGAGTAGCGGGAGTTACAATGAGCAGTTCTTC. It encodes CASSNPWSSGSYNEQFF.

The chain links TRBV7-9 to TRBJ1-4, with D perhaps matching TRBD1 (5 bases). Germline loops: CDR1 SEHNR, CDR2 FQNEAQ (reference sequence). This CDR3 has 14 amino acids. V was trimmed by 5 bases and J by 7 bases, leaving 14 bases between them. CDR3 bases: TGTGCCAGCAGCCCGGGGGAGGGGCTTGAAAAACTGTTTTTT. Translating gives CASSPGEGLEKLFF.